These 9 T cell receptor beta chains were sequenced from one sample in a study of technical replicates of blood from a few donors. Using immunoSEQ multiplex PCR, the repertoire was profiled, and TCRdb retains in-frame clones only, with some absent. The table records more than 90,000 clones, 90% to 95% of them present only once. Sample: T cells isolated from PBMCs. The receptors derive from a human donor in good health.

The chain carries TRBV12-5 and TRBJ1-3; D gene ambiguous. Trimming removed 0 bases at V and 0 bases at J, with 9 bases between. Germline V gene lookup returns CDR1 LGHNT and CDR2 FRNRAP. This CDR3 is 16 amino acids long. CDR3 nucleotide sequence: TGTGCTAGTGGTTTGGTGGTAGACACCTCTGGAAACACCATATATTTT. Translating it yields CASGLVVDTSGNTIYF.

This chain connects TRBV11-3 to TRBJ2-3; 9 bases agree with TRBD1. The CDR3 sequence is 15 residues long. CDR1 is SGHNT and CDR2 is YENEEA in the germline V gene. Trimming removed 7 bases from V and 4 bases from J; junction bases left unmatched: 9. Written as DNA, the CDR3 is TGTGCCAGCATCCCGGGACAGGGTAGCCCAGATACGCAGTATTTT. Residues: CASIPGQGSPDTQYF.

This rearrangement joins TRBV19 to TRBJ1-1, with TRBD1 identical over 9 bases. The CDR3 loop spans 12 amino acids. The germline V gene has CDR1 LNHDA and CDR2 SQIVND (reference sequence). V shed 7 bases, J shed 8 bases, and the junction held 5 bases outside the gene matches. The CDR3 loop is CASTPGTGEAFF. CDR3 DNA sequence: TGTGCCAGTACCCCCGGGACAGGGGAAGCTTTCTTT.

This chain joins TRBV15 and TRBJ2-5, with D perhaps TRBD2 (6 bases). In germline, CDR1 is LNHNV, CDR2 YYDKDF (reference sequence). With 5 bases removed from V and 4 bases from J, the gap between germline ends came to 17 bases. CDR3 length: 15 residues. The CDR3 coding sequence is TGTGCCACCAGCCCTCGGGGGTCGTTGGGAGAGACCCAGTACTTC. Its protein is CATSPRGSLGETQYF.

This chain uses TRBV6-1 with TRBJ2-4; the match to TRBD1 covers 9 bases. Germline CDR1 and CDR2: MNHNS and SASEGT. V shed 2 bases and J 3 bases; nucleotides not matched to a gene: 5. CDR3 length equals 16 residues. The CDR3 region has the DNA TGTGCCAGCAGTGAATTAATGGGACAGGGCAAAAACATTCAGTACTTC. Its translation: CASSELMGQGKNIQYF.

The chain uses TRBV15 and TRBJ2-1; 10 positions agree with TRBD2. The germline CDR1 and CDR2 sequences are LNHNV and YYDKDF (reference sequence). CDR3 length: 16 residues. J gave up 10 bases and V 5 bases, and 14 bases lay outside the gene matches. This chain's CDR3 is CATSQPLAGAEEEQFF. The DNA of the CDR3 is TGTGCCACCAGCCAGCCTCTAGCGGGAGCTGAAGAAGAGCAGTTCTTC. Full variable domain (rest looked up from reference TRBV15 and TRBJ2-1): DAMVIQNPRYQVTQFGKPVTLSCSQTLNHNVMYWYQQKSSQAPKLLFHYYDKDFNNEADTPDNFQSRRPNTSFCFLDIRSPGLGDTAMYLCATSQPLAGAEEEQFFGPGTRLTVL.

The chain employs TRBV9 and TRBJ2-2; D remains ambiguous. V lost 0 bases to trimming and J lost 6 bases, with 3 bases between them. The CDR3 runs 12 residues. The V gene's germline CDR1 is SGDLS and CDR2 YYNGEE. DNA for the CDR3: TGTGCCAGCAGCGTAGGGCCCGGGGAGCTGTTTTTT. It is translated as CASSVGPGELFF.

This clone was detected a few times. This CDR3 reads CASSISLGDSLEQPQHF. In DNA, the CDR3 is TGTGCCAGCAGTATAAGCCTGGGGGACAGCTTAGAACAGCCCCAGCATTTT. The chain is built from TRBV27 and TRBJ1-5; 7 bases are a match to TRBD1. In germline, CDR1 is MNHEY, CDR2 SMNVEV (reference sequence). This CDR3 comprises 17 residues. Unmatched junction bases numbered 17, after V lost 5 bases and J lost 7 bases.

V usage is TRBV2 and J usage is TRBJ1-5; a weak D match, TRBD1 (5 bases). The V end was cut by 7 bases, the J end by 5 bases, with 15 bases between. Germline V gene lookup returns CDR1 SNHLY and CDR2 FYNNEI. The CDR3 has 14 amino acids. The chain's CDR3 is CASTTDGGYQPQHF. Here the CDR3 DNA reads TGTGCCAGCACCACAGACGGGGGGTATCAGCCCCAGCATTTT.